This section outlines one T cell receptor (beta chain) sequence together with its context. It lacks a known antigen. No much larger clone exists at a distance of one base, and base qualities are not known. This sample is drawn from a study of blood T cell repertoires in COVID-19 (dated by TCRdb to about 2020). Regarding the study in general: Samples covering the acute and convalescent phases of COVID-19 were provided by collaborators in the United States, Italy and Spain. Samples were obtained from the ongoing ImmuneRACE study (first 160 participants) and from about 1,300 subjects provided by 6 global collaborators. Where available, HLA class I and class II types were obtained from metadata supplied by the sample provider rather than from assay-based typing. A freely available public database, intended as a resource for researchers studying the immune response to SARS-CoV-2, is where the repertoires were released. Deeply sampled blood TCRbeta repertoires from subjects exposed to, actively infected with, or recovered from COVID-19 were included in the dataset. Nearly every sample came with metadata listing a de-identified subject ID, COVID-19 status, age in years and sex. The material from the prospective study consisted of cDNA or gDNA derived from T cells, B-cell-depleted T cells, or PBMCs. Beyond this particular receptor, the publication reports: The quantity of clinical and demographic metadata differed by source and by participant and was supplied without curation.

The junction carries 12 bases between V and J, which are trimmed by 0 bases and 9 bases respectively. There are 15 amino acids in the CDR3, from cysteine to phenylalanine inclusive. Only the CDR3 portion is preserved as DNA: 45 bases, with reading frame beginning at the first base. From the germline V gene, CDR1 is MGHRA and CDR2 is YSYEKL. TCRbeta CDR3 regions were amplified from genomic DNA by means of the immunoSEQ Assay, a bias-controlled multiplex PCR. The original methods were these. The number of nucleated cells in each sample was estimated from the amplification of reference gene primers within the assay. To quantify the absolute abundance of each unique TCRbeta CDR3 rearrangement, sequence reads were collapsed and filtered. Productive Simpson clonality was computed per sample as the square root of Simpson's diversity index over productive rearrangements. TCRdb limited this immuneACCESS table to in-frame rearrangements with V and J called. A share of clones is missing; checked studies link under half to unresolved V genes, and the rest is unexplained. V, J and clone size reflect that table, while D and trimming were determined from the DNA. Recorded for this sample are some 290,000 clones; around 92% of them occurred a single time. The biggest ten clones account for around 9% of the sample.

In the prospective study, participants were 18 to 89 years old, resided in around 25 geographic areas of the United States, and were enrolled through a virtual design. To assign participants to cohorts, the prospective study relied on clinical history that participants themselves reported in a screening survey and a study questionnaire. For ImmuneRACE Cohort 3, a participant was defined as recovered based on two consecutive negative NP/OP PCR tests, clearance by a healthcare professional, or resolution of symptoms. In the prospective study, whole blood, serum and a nasopharyngeal or oropharyngeal swab were collected from each participant by mobile phlebotomists. Additional blood draws and questionnaires over an approximately two-month period could optionally be provided by prospective study participants. Before DNA extraction, prospective study blood samples were shipped either frozen or at room temperature.

The rearranged chain carries TRBV4-1 and TRBJ1-6; no confident D gene assignment can be made. The TCR was taken from a woman aged 25 to 39 who had recovered from COVID-19. Source material: PBMCs or T cells enriched from blood (not recorded which). The encoded CDR3 is CASSQDLAGGSPLHF. The sequenced DNA is TGCGCCAGCAGCCAAGATCTCGCAGGTGGTTCACCCCTCCACTTT.